The T cell receptor (beta chain) described here comes from a study of monozygotic twins with inflammatory bowel disease. Findings and caveats of the study: Researchers report that IBD patients shared fewer clonotypes with others than healthy twins, especially amid disease activity. T cell subtypes that differed could not be told apart. TCRbeta inverse Simpson diversity was decreased in IBD patients versus healthy co-twins.

There are 14 residues in the CDR3. Germline CDR1 MGHRA, CDR2 YSYEKL. Of note for this clonotype: The target antigen is unknown.

Per-sample cDNA came from eight separate reactions. TCRdb reworked the 5' RACE reads into one entry per CDR3 protein, no DNA. Its table lists about 93,000 distinct CDR3 sequences. The J gene is TRBJ2-7, the V gene TRBV4-1. The TCR originated in a human donor with ulcerative colitis or Crohn's disease, or a healthy co-twin of an affected twin (not recorded which). The sample taken for sequencing was blood. CDR3 sequence reads: CASSQVGSSYEQYF.